Only a few counts were recorded for the clone carrying this T cell receptor beta chain. What it recognizes is unknown. V lost 2 bases to trimming and J lost 4 bases, with 7 bases between them. Germline loops: CDR1 KGHSH, CDR2 LQKENI. This CDR3 has 13 amino acids. This record belongs to a study of T-cell memory formation after mild COVID-19. Study outcomes and limitations: Contracting CD4+ clones lay largely in CM and EM, with CD8+ ones residing in EMRA.

A 5'RACE reaction primed in the constant segment made cDNA libraries of TCR alpha and TCR beta, and these carried sample barcodes and UMIs. TCRdb re-called the 5' RACE reads with MiXCR, one entry per CDR3 protein. The sample lists 400,000 to 500,000 distinct CDR3 sequences; 24% were seen once. The receptor was isolated from an adult woman who had mild COVID-19 (a few samples of this study predate the infection). Cell type and time point are not known. V gene TRBV18 combines with J gene TRBJ2-3; D unclear. Source material: PBMCs or a T cell subset sorted from them (not recorded which). The CDR3 loop is CASSPAPPDTQYF. CDR3 DNA: TGTGCCAGCTCACCAGCCCCTCCAGATACGCAGTATTTT. The variable domain in full, with the rest retrieved from reference TRBV18 and TRBJ2-3, is NAGVMQNPRHLVRRRGQEARLRCSPMKGHSHVYWYRQLPEEGLKFMVYLQKENIIDESGMPKERFSAEFPKEGPSILRIQQVVRGDSAAYFCASSPAPPDTQYFGPGTRLTVL.